These 6 T cell receptor beta chains came from one sample sequenced in a study of cytomegalovirus exposure and HLA in healthy donors. Some clones are missing from TCRdb's copy, which holds only in-frame ones; the method was immunoSEQ multiplex PCR. Here the sample spans 45,000 to 70,000 clones, 90% to 95% being singletons. Sequenced material: PBMCs. Every receptor here comes from a young woman in good health and CMV-seronegative.

The chain joins TRBV6-1 to TRBJ1-6; no clear D. The V end was cut by 7 bases, the J end by 0 bases, with 10 bases between. Per germline, CDR1 MNHNS and CDR2 SASEGT. This CDR3 is 15 amino acids long. CDR3 in DNA: TGTGCCAGCATGCCCGGGAGCTCCTATAATTCACCCCTCCACTTT. It specifies CASMPGSSYNSPLHF.

The chain recombines TRBV4-1 with TRBJ1-5; 7 bases are a match to TRBD1. CDR1 and CDR2 (germline): MGHRA, YSYEKL. This CDR3 has 18 amino acids. Trimming took 0 bases from V and 7 from J; bases not matched to a gene: 15. As DNA, the CDR3 is TGCGCCAGCAGCCAAGATTGGGCGGAGGGGGCGTTGAGGCAGCCCCAGCATTTT. This translates into CASSQDWAEGALRQPQHF.

The J gene is TRBJ1-1, the V gene TRBV5-4; 7 positions agree with TRBD1. The CDR3 runs 15 residues. J was trimmed by 11 bases and V by 1 base; bases with no gene match: 14. The germline CDR1 and CDR2 sequences are SGHNT and YYREEE (reference sequence). Here the CDR3 reads CASSLPLYSGQMAFF. The CDR3 DNA is TGTGCCAGCAGCTTGCCCTTATATTCGGGACAGATGGCTTTCTTT.

DNA for the CDR3: TGCGCCAGCAGTGAAAACAGGGCGAACACCGGGGAGCTGTTTTTT. As protein: CASSENRANTGELFF. The chain combines TRBV10-1 with TRBJ2-2; weak D call: TRBD1 (6 bases). Germline-derived CDR1 and CDR2 are WNHNN and SYGVQD (reference sequence). The CDR3 sequence is 15 residues long. V dropped 3 bases and J dropped 0 bases, with 8 bases sitting between them.

The gene calls are TRBV6-4 and TRBJ2-7, with a possible D match to TRBD1 (5 bases). V gave up 3 bases and J gave up 3 bases, with 27 bases separating them. CDR1 MRHNA and CDR2 SNTAGT come from the germline V gene. The CDR3 loop spans 19 amino acids. The CDR3, as DNA: TGTGCCAGCAGTGATCTACCCACCCACACAAGGGGCCCCAACTACGAGCAGTACTTC. Translated: CASSDLPTHTRGPNYEQYF.

This clone has only one observation. The rearrangement links TRBV9 to TRBJ2-5, with 10 bases identical to TRBD1. The CDR3 is 15 residues long. After removal of 5 bases from V and 5 bases from J, the junction contained 9 bases not matched to a gene. The germline CDR1 and CDR2 sequences are SGDLS and YYNGEE. CDR3 coding DNA: TGTGCCAGCAGTGATACCGGGACAGGGGTGGAGACCCAGTACTTC. Protein sequence: CASSDTGTGVETQYF.